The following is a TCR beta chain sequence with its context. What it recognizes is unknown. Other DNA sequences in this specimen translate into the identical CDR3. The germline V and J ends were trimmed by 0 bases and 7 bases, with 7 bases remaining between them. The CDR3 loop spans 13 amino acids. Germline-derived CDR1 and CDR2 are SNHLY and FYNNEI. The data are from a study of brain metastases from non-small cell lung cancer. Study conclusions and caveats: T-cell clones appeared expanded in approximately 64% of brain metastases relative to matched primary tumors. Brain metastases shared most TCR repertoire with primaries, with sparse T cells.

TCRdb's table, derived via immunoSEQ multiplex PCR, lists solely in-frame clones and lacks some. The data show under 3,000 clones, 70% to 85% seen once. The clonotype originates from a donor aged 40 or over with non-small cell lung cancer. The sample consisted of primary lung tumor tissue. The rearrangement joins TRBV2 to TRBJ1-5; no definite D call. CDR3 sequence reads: CASSEALWQPQHF. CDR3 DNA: TGTGCCAGCAGTGAAGCGCTGTGGCAGCCCCAGCATTTT.